The 27 T cell receptor beta chains below come from one sample, sequenced in a study of blood T cells in healthy people across ages. Together with a sample-barcoded 5' primer, a J-beta primer mix was included in a second PCR lasting roughly 7 to 11 cycles. TCRdb re-derived calls from the 5' RACE reads in MiXCR, one entry per CDR3 protein. This table has approximately 850,000 distinct CDR3 sequences, 55% to 70% appearing once. Sample: blood. The receptors shown here come from a man aged 30 to 39 in good health.

The gene calls are TRBV2 and TRBJ1-2; TRBD1 might be the D (6 bases). Trimming pared 6 bases from V and 4 bases from J, leaving 12 bases between. CDR3 length equals 13 residues. Germline V gene data show CDR1 as SNHLY and CDR2 as FYNNEI. CDR3 sequence (DNA): TGTGCCAGCAGCGCAGGGGAACGCTATGGCTACACCTTC. The encoded protein is CASSAGERYGYTF. The full variable domain, rest sourced from reference TRBV2 and TRBJ1-2, is EPEVTQTPSHQVTQMGQEVILRCVPISNHLYFYWYRQILGQKVEFLVSFYNNEISEKSEIFDDQFSVERPDGSNFTLKIRSTKLEDSAMYFCASSAGERYGYTFGSGTRLTVV.

By share, this clonotype ranks as medium-sized (0.01 to 0.1%). This sequence joins TRBV20-1 and TRBJ2-7, with D unclear. The CDR3 has 11 amino acids. Germline CDR1 reads DFQATT; CDR2 reads SNEGSKA (reference sequence). V lost 1 base, J lost 7 bases, and 8 bases lay in between. CDR3 amino acids: CSARAGQEQYF. The CDR3 coding sequence is TGCAGTGCTAGAGCAGGCCAGGAGCAGTACTTC.

As regards this clonotype: One end of the junction varies from germline; a read error may be responsible. The genes are TRBV10-3 and TRBJ2-1; TRBD2 is a possible D gene (7 bases). The CDR3 loop spans 17 amino acids. Germline V gene sequence: CDR1 ENHRY, CDR2 SYGVKD. CDR3 in DNA: TGTGTCATCAGTGAGTCGGGGGGCGGAAGCTCCTACAATGAGCAGTTCTTC. It codes for CVISESGGGSSYNEQFF.

A word on this clonotype: This may be a read error, as it is one base from a much larger clone. This rearrangement joins TRBV29-1 to TRBJ2-1, with D unresolved. The CDR3 spans 11 residues. V lost 2 bases, J lost 11 bases, and 10 bases lay in between. Germline values: CDR1 SQVTM, CDR2 ANQGSEA. For the CDR3, the DNA is TGCAGCGTTGAAACGGACGAAAAGCAGTTCTTC. Translated, it gives CSVETDEKQFF.

This clonotype was observed a few times. The chain couples TRBV20-1 to TRBJ2-7; D unclear. Looked up from germline, CDR1 is DFQATT and CDR2 is SNEGSKA (reference sequence). This CDR3 is 12 amino acids long. CDR3 protein: CSTLGVAYEQYF. For the CDR3, the DNA is TGCAGCACTCTTGGGGTCGCCTACGAGCAGTACTTC.

The chain uses TRBV7-8 and TRBJ2-5, with D perhaps TRBD1 (6 bases). Between the trimmed V and J ends, which lost 5 bases and 9 bases, there was a span of 16 bases. The CDR3 consists of 13 residues. CDR1 SGHVS and CDR2 FQNEAQ come from the germline V gene. The chain's CDR3 is CASSGQGLWAQYF. DNA of the CDR3: TGTGCCAGCAGCGGTCAGGGGCTTTGGGCCCAGTACTTC. Full variable domain (rest looked up from reference TRBV7-8 and TRBJ2-5): GAGVSQSPRYKVAKRGQDVALRCDPISGHVSLFWYQQALGQGPEFLTYFQNEAQLDKSGLPSDRFFAERPEGSVSTLKIQRTQQEDSAVYLCASSGQGLWAQYFGPGTRLLVL.

This sequence joins TRBV18 and TRBJ1-2; D is ambiguous. Deletions cut 2 bases from V and 8 bases from J, with 15 bases between. Germline assignment: CDR1 KGHSH and CDR2 LQKENI. CDR3 length: 14 amino acids. The CDR3 nucleotides are TGTGCCAGCTCACCAAGGGCAGAAGCCTCCGGCTACACCTTC. Translation gives CASSPRAEASGYTF.

This sequence joins TRBV20-1 and TRBJ1-1, with 7 bases fitting TRBD1. Losses at the gene ends were 3 bases for V and 2 bases for J; bases not matched to a gene: 6. This CDR3 has 14 amino acids. The germline V gene encodes CDR1 DFQATT and CDR2 SNEGSKA (reference sequence). CDR3 loop: CSARIGQVNTEAFF. Written as DNA, the CDR3 is TGCAGTGCTAGGATTGGACAGGTCAACACTGAAGCTTTCTTT.

CDR3 DNA sequence: TGTGCCAGCAGCCCCTACAGGGATTACCAAGAGACCCAGTACTTC. Its translation: CASSPYRDYQETQYF. The chain is built from TRBV7-3 and TRBJ2-5, with D maybe TRBD1 (6 bases). Per germline, CDR1 SGHTA and CDR2 FQGTGA. The germline V and J ends were trimmed by 5 bases and 0 bases, with 13 bases remaining between them. The CDR3 contains 15 residues.

The chain carries TRBV5-1 and TRBJ2-7, with D unresolved. V was clipped by 0 bases and J by 4 bases, with 11 bases between them. Germline CDR1 SGHRS, CDR2 YFSETQ. The CDR3 spans 14 residues. Here the CDR3 reads CASSLGSGWYEQYF. The CDR3 nucleotides are TGCGCCAGCAGCTTGGGGTCAGGATGGTACGAGCAGTACTTC.

Comments on this clonotype: Compared with germline, one end of the junction differs, possibly owing to a read error. The genes are TRBV7-2 and TRBJ2-5, with 9 bases fitting TRBD1. This CDR3 is 15 amino acids long. Germline CDR1 SGHTA, CDR2 FQGNSA. The CDR3 DNA is TGTGCCGGCAGCATCCGACAGGGGGGAGGGAATGAGCAGTACTTC. It yields the protein CAGSIRQGGGNEQYF.

The chain couples TRBV20-1 to TRBJ2-1, with a tentative D call TRBD1 (6 bases). Germline V lookup: CDR1 DFQATT, CDR2 SNEGSKA (reference sequence). This CDR3 has 14 residues. As DNA, the CDR3 is TGCAGGGTCGCAGGGGACGGAAGATCCTACGAGCAGTTCTTC. This translates into CRVAGDGRSYEQFF.

This clonotype appeared a few times. The V call is TRBV29-1, the J call TRBJ2-1; the match to TRBD2 covers 10 bases. This CDR3 comprises 19 residues. Trimming cost V 3 bases and J 3 bases; bases outside gene matches: 17. Germline assignment: CDR1 SQVTM and CDR2 ANQGSEA. The DNA for the CDR3 is TGCAGCGTTGAGCCCAGGGGAGCGGGAGGGTCCTTCGTCTACAATGAGCAGTTCTTC. This translates into CSVEPRGAGGSFVYNEQFF.

The chain combines TRBV5-1 with TRBJ2-5; D is undetermined. The CDR3 is 13 residues long. Germline loops: CDR1 SGHRS, CDR2 YFSETQ. Trimming stripped 0 bases from V and 5 bases from J, with 8 bases between. CDR3 sequence: CASSLELRETQYF. The CDR3 DNA reads as TGCGCCAGCAGCTTGGAGTTGAGGGAGACCCAGTACTTC.

The J gene is TRBJ2-1, the V gene TRBV6-2 or TRBV6-3; 14 bases map to TRBD2. Germline loops: CDR1 MNHEY, CDR2 SVGEGT. V shed 8 bases, J shed 8 bases, and the junction held 5 bases outside the gene matches. There are 14 residues in the CDR3. The CDR3 DNA sequence: TGTGCCAGCGCCCAGGGACTAGCGGGAGATGAGCAGTTCTTC. It is translated as CASAQGLAGDEQFF.

The chain is built from TRBV13 and TRBJ2-1; the match to TRBD1 covers 7 bases. After removal of 0 bases from V and 0 bases from J, the junction contained 8 bases not matched to a gene. The CDR3 has 18 amino acids. The germline V gene encodes CDR1 PRHDT and CDR2 FYEKMQ (reference sequence). The CDR3, as DNA: TGTGCCAGCAGCTTAGGCTTTTCGGGACAGAACTCCTACAATGAGCAGTTCTTC. Translation gives CASSLGFSGQNSYNEQFF.

The chain links TRBV5-4 to TRBJ2-1, with 15 bases fitting TRBD2. Germline CDR1 is SGHNT and CDR2 is YYREEE (reference sequence). V lost 4 bases, J lost 7 bases, and 6 bases stayed unmatched. The CDR3 totals 16 residues. The CDR3: CASSTKGLAGGNEQFF. DNA for the CDR3: TGTGCCAGCAGCACCAAAGGACTAGCGGGGGGGAATGAGCAGTTCTTC.

The table lists this clonotype with many counts. This rearrangement joins TRBV28 to TRBJ1-1; a possible D gene is TRBD1 (5 bases). V was cut by 6 bases and J by 0 bases, with 14 bases left in between. CDR1 MDHEN and CDR2 SYDVKM come from the germline V gene. There are 15 residues in the CDR3. The CDR3 DNA reads TGTGCCAGCAGAGCGCCGACAGTTATGAACACTGAAGCTTTCTTT. Its translation: CASRAPTVMNTEAFF. The full variable domain, in which reference TRBV28 and TRBJ1-1 provide the parts outside the CDR3, is DVKVTQSSRYLVKRTGEKVFLECVQDMDHENMFWYRQDPGLGLRLIYFSYDVKMKEKGDIPEGYSVSREKKERFSLILESASTNQTSMYLCASRAPTVMNTEAFFGQGTRLTVV.

This clonotype appeared a single time. The gene calls are TRBV12-3 or TRBV12-4 and TRBJ2-1; 8 bases fit TRBD2. CDR3 length: 14 residues. The V gene end was trimmed by 3 bases and the J gene end by 4 bases; junction bases not matched to a gene: 2. The CDR3 sequence is CASSLIAGYNEQFF. In nucleotides, the CDR3 is TGTGCCAGCAGTTTGATAGCGGGGTACAATGAGCAGTTCTTC.

This chain joins TRBV20-1 and TRBJ2-4; no firm D call. Matching the DNA end better, TRBJ2-7 makes the J call doubtful. The CDR3 is 14 residues long. CDR1 is DFQATT and CDR2 is SNEGSKA in the germline V gene (reference sequence). CDR3 bases: TGCAGTGCTAGAGGTTATATCGCCGGGCACGAGCAGTACTTC. Its protein is CSARGYIAGHEQYF.

This clonotype was seen only a few times. Here the CDR3 reads CASSPSGVGEQFF. CDR3 DNA: TGTGCCAGCAGCCCCTCAGGTGTCGGTGAGCAGTTCTTC. The gene calls are TRBV12-3 or TRBV12-4 and TRBJ2-1, with D uncertain. CDR3 length equals 13 residues. The V gene lost 6 bases and the J gene lost 9 bases, with 15 bases spanning the gap.

Many counts were recorded for this clonotype. The chain is built from TRBV16 and TRBJ1-2; D is uncertain. The CDR3 consists of 13 residues. Germline V gene lookup returns CDR1 KGHSY and CDR2 FQNENV. The V and J ends lost 4 bases and 8 bases respectively, with 14 bases between them. The CDR3 is CASSPRIDGGYTF. DNA for the CDR3: TGTGCCAGCAGCCCACGGATTGATGGCGGCTACACCTTC.

This clonotype turned up a few times. The chain uses TRBV5-1 and TRBJ1-2, with 9 bases identical to TRBD1. Looked up from germline, CDR1 is SGHRS and CDR2 is YFSETQ. The CDR3 contains 15 residues. V gave up 1 base and J gave up 6 bases; unmatched junction bases: 7. The chain's CDR3 is CASSLIGQGMNGYTF. The CDR3 coding sequence is TGCGCCAGCAGCTTGATCGGACAGGGGATGAATGGCTACACCTTC. Using reference TRBV5-1 and TRBJ1-2 for the parts outside the CDR3, the full variable domain is KAGVTQTPRYLIKTRGQQVTLSCSPISGHRSVSWYQQTPGQGLQFLFEYFSETQRNKGNFPGRFSGRQFSNSRSEMNVSTLELGDSALYLCASSLIGQGMNGYTFGSGTRLTVV.

Only a few counts were recorded for this clonotype. This chain links TRBV29-1 with TRBJ2-1, with D hard to call. Trimming left V 1 base short and J 2 bases short, with 9 bases between. CDR1 SQVTM and CDR2 ANQGSEA come from the germline V gene. The CDR3 has 14 residues. DNA for the CDR3: TGCAGCGTTGAAGTGGGCAGGACCTACAATGAGCAGTTCTTC. This sequence encodes CSVEVGRTYNEQFF.

CDR3 sequence reads: CATSLVGGSYEQYF. The CDR3 bases are TGTGCCACTAGCCTCGTGGGGGGCTCCTACGAGCAGTACTTC. The V call is TRBV10-3, the J call TRBJ2-7; the D gene is possibly TRBD2 (6 bases). The germline V gene encodes CDR1 ENHRY and CDR2 SYGVKD. Trimming took off 10 bases at V and 0 bases at J, with 16 bases between the two ends. The CDR3 extends over 14 amino acids.

The chain recombines TRBV12-3 or TRBV12-4 with TRBJ1-2; no firm D call. The CDR3 has 13 amino acids. Trimming stripped 7 bases from V and 5 bases from J, with 14 bases between. In DNA, the CDR3 is TGTGCCAGCAACCCGGACGGGAGTTATGGCTACACCTTC. It encodes CASNPDGSYGYTF.

This clonotype was seen only a few times. The genes are TRBV12-3 or TRBV12-4 and TRBJ2-1; no clear D gene. Trimming removed 2 bases from V and 3 bases from J, with 17 bases in between. This CDR3 comprises 17 residues. CDR3 bases: TGTGCCAGCAGTTTAAGCCGAGGACCCAGGAACTACAATGAGCAGTTCTTC. It is translated as CASSLSRGPRNYNEQFF.